The next 27 T cell receptor beta chains were all read from a single sample in a study of tumor-infiltrating lymphocytes in oesophageal squamous cell carcinoma. A single record per CDR3 protein comes from TCRdb applying MiXCR to the PCR reads. The repertoire holds 15,000 to 20,000 distinct CDR3 sequences, with about 39% as singletons. The sample was normal esophageal tissue next to the tumor. These receptors came from a female donor with esophageal squamous cell carcinoma.

Judged by abundance, this clonotype is medium-sized (0.01 to 0.1%). V and J are TRBV11-2 and TRBJ2-7; 13 nucleotides line up with TRBD2. Germline lookup yields CDR1 SGHAT and CDR2 FQNNGV. The CDR3 totals 14 residues. The trim removed 3 bases at V and 9 bases at J, leaving 5 bases unmatched. CDR3 nucleotide sequence: TGTGCCAGCAGCTTGGGACTAGCGGGATTGGTGCAGTACTTC. Translating it yields CASSLGLAGLVQYF.

The rearrangement links TRBV7-3 to TRBJ2-7; D might be TRBD1 (6 bases). The J call may not be correct, given that the DNA end is closer to TRBJ2-5. CDR3 length: 14 amino acids. CDR1 is SGHTA, CDR2 FQGTGA, per germline. In nucleotides, the CDR3 is TGTGCCAGCAGACAGGACAGTGGCCAAGAGACCCAGTACTTC. Its protein product is CASRQDSGQETQYF.

This clonotype has only one observation. The rearrangement uses TRBV7-2 and TRBJ1-2; no reliable D call. The ends were cut back, 6 bases at V and 4 bases at J, with 6 bases in the middle. Germline V gene data show CDR1 as SGHTA and CDR2 as FQGNSA. This CDR3 region has 11 residues. CDR3 nucleotide sequence: TGTGCCAGCAGGTCGGGCTATGGCTACACCTTC. Protein product: CASRSGYGYTF.

This clonotype was seen many times. The chain couples TRBV5-1 to TRBJ2-7; TRBD2 might be the D (5 bases). Germline values: CDR1 SGHRS, CDR2 YFSETQ. V was cut by 1 base and J by 0 bases, with 11 bases left in between. The CDR3 runs to 15 residues. In DNA, the CDR3 is TGCGCCAGCAGCTTGCTGGCGGGCGTCTCCTACGAGCAGTACTTC. This encodes CASSLLAGVSYEQYF.

This clonotype showed up just a few times. V usage is TRBV7-2 and J usage is TRBJ2-1; no clear D. The germline V gene has CDR1 SGHTA and CDR2 FQGNSA. The CDR3 runs 12 residues. V was trimmed by 2 bases and J by 5 bases, leaving 4 bases between them. CDR3 loop: CASSLRDNEQFF. CDR3 bases: TGTGCCAGCAGCTTAAGGGACAATGAGCAGTTCTTC.

The chain combines TRBV7-2 with TRBJ2-3; TRBD2 agrees at 8 bases. V shed 4 bases and J 5 bases; nucleotides not matched to a gene: 8. CDR3 length: 15 amino acids. Germline lookup yields CDR1 SGHTA and CDR2 FQGNSA. The CDR3 DNA is TGTGCCAGCAGCTCAGCCGGGGGGGCAATAGATACGCAGTATTTT. Its translation: CASSSAGGAIDTQYF.

The genes are TRBV6-1 and TRBJ2-1; D not resolved. V was clipped by 3 bases and J by 0 bases, with 9 bases between them. The CDR3 consists of 15 residues. Looked up from germline, CDR1 is MNHNS and CDR2 is SASEGT. CDR3 nucleotides: TGTGCCAGCAGTGAGGGCCCGAGCTCCTACAATGAGCAGTTCTTC. Translated, it gives CASSEGPSSYNEQFF.

To note about this clonotype: A read error is possible here, since a much larger clone lies one base away. The V call is TRBV28, the J call TRBJ2-5; 9 bases are a match to TRBD2. CDR3 length: 16 residues. Trimming cost V 6 bases and J 11 bases; bases outside gene matches: 19. Per germline, CDR1 MDHEN and CDR2 SYDVKM. This chain's CDR3 is CASRGFSGSSYNEQYF. The CDR3, as DNA: TGTGCCAGCAGGGGATTTAGCGGGAGCTCCTACAATGAGCAGTACTTC.

This clonotype was picked up one time. The chain carries TRBV7-9 and TRBJ2-2; D not resolved. This CDR3 has 16 residues. Looked up from germline, CDR1 is SEHNR and CDR2 is FQNEAQ (reference sequence). With 1 base removed from V and 1 base from J, the gap between germline ends came to 10 bases. The CDR3 loop reads CASSLELGVNTGELFF. CDR3 coding DNA: TGTGCCAGCAGCTTAGAGTTAGGCGTGAACACCGGGGAGCTGTTTTTT.

This chain uses TRBV7-6 with TRBJ2-5, with D perhaps assigned TRBD1 or TRBD2 (5 bases each). The J call is uncertain, as TRBJ2-7 better fits the DNA end. Germline CDR1 reads SGHVS; CDR2 reads FNYEAQ. This CDR3 has 14 amino acids. CDR3 protein: CASSLSGGSYEQYF. In nucleotides, the CDR3 is TGTGCCAGCAGCTTATCTGGGGGCTCCTACGAGCAGTACTTC.

This clonotype occurred many times. The chain couples TRBV18 to TRBJ1-5; D remains ambiguous. The CDR3 consists of 15 residues. Germline CDR1 and CDR2: KGHSH and LQKENI. The V gene lost 5 bases and the J gene lost 0 bases, with 11 bases spanning the gap. CDR3 loop: CASSKDGHSNQPQHF. DNA for the CDR3: TGTGCCAGCTCAAAGGACGGCCATAGCAATCAGCCCCAGCATTTT.

Regarding this clonotype: Germline is not matched at one junction end, which may reflect a read error. CDR3 sequence (DNA): TGCGCCAGCAGCTTTGGGACAGGGGGCTACGATGAGCAGTTCTTC. It codes for CASSFGTGGYDEQFF. J is TRBJ2-7 and V is TRBV5-1; 12 positions agree with TRBD1. With the DNA end fitting TRBJ2-1 better, the J assignment may be wrong. Germline CDR1 reads SGHRS; CDR2 reads YFSETQ. This CDR3 contains 15 residues.

V usage is TRBV6-1 and J usage is TRBJ2-4; TRBD1 matches at 8 bases. The J call may be mistaken, given a closer DNA end match to TRBJ2-7. This CDR3 comprises 15 residues. Looked up from germline, CDR1 is MNHNS and CDR2 is SASEGT. CDR3 DNA sequence: TGTGCCAGCAGGGGGAGACAGGGGAGCTCCTACGAGCAGTACTTC. The encoded protein is CASRGRQGSSYEQYF.

In this sample, this clonotype turned up many times. The chain is built from TRBV11-1 and TRBJ2-7, with 10 bases lining up with TRBD2. The CDR3 totals 15 residues. The V gene's germline CDR1 is SGHAT and CDR2 FQDESV (reference sequence). With 4 bases clipped from V and 2 bases from J, the junction kept 5 bases outside the gene matches. CDR3 residues: CASSSQRGGTYEQYF. The CDR3 DNA reads as TGTGCCAGCAGCTCCCAGCGGGGGGGAACCTACGAGCAGTACTTC.

This clonotype occurred a few times. The V gene is TRBV28, the J gene TRBJ2-1; 7 positions match TRBD2. CDR1 is MDHEN, CDR2 SYDVKM, per germline. J was trimmed by 6 bases and V by 6 bases; bases with no gene match: 8. The CDR3 has 14 residues. CDR3 amino acids: CASREASGVNEQFF. The DNA for the CDR3 is TGTGCCAGCAGGGAGGCTAGCGGAGTCAATGAGCAGTTCTTC. The variable domain in full, with the rest retrieved from reference TRBV28 and TRBJ2-1, is DVKVTQSSRYLVKRTGEKVFLECVQDMDHENMFWYRQDPGLGLRLIYFSYDVKMKEKGDIPEGYSVSREKKERFSLILESASTNQTSMYLCASREASGVNEQFFGPGTRLTVL.

The V gene is TRBV27, the J gene TRBJ1-5; D is unclear. V dropped 2 bases and J dropped 0 bases, with 11 bases sitting between them. Germline loops: CDR1 MNHEY, CDR2 SMNVEV (reference sequence). The CDR3 contains 16 residues. For the CDR3, the DNA is TGTGCCAGCAGTTTAACGGCAGAGATTAGCAATCAGCCCCAGCATTTT. This sequence encodes CASSLTAEISNQPQHF.

The chain employs TRBV11-3 and TRBJ2-3, with 14 nucleotides matching TRBD2. The J call is in doubt because the DNA end fits TRBJ2-1 better. Per the germline V gene, CDR1 is SGHNT and CDR2 is YENEEA. The CDR3 runs 15 residues. The CDR3 region is CASSLGLAGEDEQFF. CDR3 in DNA: TGTGCCAGCAGCTTGGGACTAGCGGGAGAGGATGAGCAGTTCTTC.

This clonotype was seen a few times. This may come from a read error, since a much larger clone is one base off. The chain is built from TRBV27 and TRBJ2-5, with 7 nucleotides matching TRBD1. This CDR3 has 15 amino acids. J gave up 11 bases and V 7 bases, and 19 bases lay outside the gene matches. The germline gives CDR1 MNHEY, CDR2 SMNVEV (reference sequence). The CDR3 bases are TGTGCCAGCACCTGGGGCAGGGGGTCGTACAATGAGCAGTACTTC. Protein sequence: CASTWGRGSYNEQYF.

The table lists this clonotype with many counts. The rearrangement links TRBV5-1 to TRBJ2-7, with TRBD1 matching 7 bases. This CDR3 has 14 amino acids. Germline CDR1 SGHRS, CDR2 YFSETQ. With V trimmed by 4 bases and J by 1 base, 5 bases remained unmatched. The CDR3 region is CASSTSGQSYEQYF. As DNA, the CDR3 is TGCGCCAGCAGCACCTCGGGACAGTCCTACGAGCAGTACTTC.

The chain joins TRBV9 to TRBJ1-1; D is possibly TRBD1 (5 bases). Germline loops: CDR1 SGDLS, CDR2 YYNGEE. The CDR3 covers 15 residues. The ends were cut back, 4 bases at V and 1 base at J, with 14 bases in the middle. In DNA form, the CDR3 reads TGTGCCAGCAGCCCCCGGGGGAATCGGAACACTGAAGCTTTCTTT. Its protein product is CASSPRGNRNTEAFF.

The V call is TRBV6-2 or TRBV6-3, the J call TRBJ2-4, with D uncertain. Trimming stripped 6 bases from V and 8 bases from J, with 17 bases between. This CDR3 has 14 amino acids. Germline V gene data show CDR1 as MNHEY and CDR2 as SVGEGT. CDR3 coding DNA: TGTGCCAGCAGCCTGACGTCCCTTGAGGACATTCAGTACTTC. Its translation: CASSLTSLEDIQYF.

This clonotype was counted at least ten times. The rearrangement links TRBV7-9 to TRBJ2-4, with 9 bases fitting TRBD2. Unmatched junction bases numbered 8, after V lost 1 base and J lost 1 base. The germline V gene encodes CDR1 SEHNR and CDR2 FQNEAQ (reference sequence). The CDR3 loop spans 18 amino acids. This CDR3 reads CASSLELGLAGAKNIQYF. CDR3 in DNA: TGTGCCAGCAGCTTAGAATTAGGCCTAGCGGGGGCCAAAAACATTCAGTACTTC.

By share of the sample, this clonotype is medium-sized. J is TRBJ1-3 and V is TRBV6-1, with 7 bases aligning to TRBD1. The CDR3 is made up of 14 amino acids. V dropped 6 bases and J dropped 2; count of bases not matched to a gene: 4. Germline lookup yields CDR1 MNHNS and CDR2 SASEGT. CDR3 sequence: CASRRQGAGNTIYF. Written as DNA, the CDR3 is TGTGCCAGCAGACGACAGGGCGCTGGAAACACCATATATTTT.

Details on this clonotype: A much larger clone differs by one base, so this may be a read error. This chain uses TRBV7-3 with TRBJ2-4, with 9 positions matching TRBD2. Trimming removed 5 bases from V and 13 bases from J; junction bases left unmatched: 15. Germline V gene sequence: CDR1 SGHTA, CDR2 FQGTGA. This CDR3 has 15 residues. CDR3 loop: CASSLSGRYKDEQYF. The CDR3 coding sequence is TGTGCCAGCAGCCTAAGCGGGAGGTATAAGGATGAGCAGTACTTC.

This chain connects TRBV29-1 to TRBJ2-1; possible D gene TRBD1, 6 bases. The CDR3 is 13 amino acids. Trimming left V 5 bases short and J 4 bases short, with 12 bases between. Germline CDR1 is SQVTM and CDR2 is ANQGSEA. CDR3 sequence (DNA): TGCAGCGTTTCGGACAGAGTTTACAATGAGCAGTTCTTC. Its protein is CSVSDRVYNEQFF.

The chain employs TRBV12-3 or TRBV12-4 and TRBJ1-6; D is possibly TRBD1 (5 bases). V was trimmed by 7 bases and J by 8 bases, leaving 18 bases between them. The length of the CDR3 is 15 residues. The CDR3 nucleotides are TGTGCCAGCACCCTGGGTCAGGGCTTAGATTCACCCCTCCACTTT. As protein: CASTLGQGLDSPLHF.

In its sample, this clonotype is medium-sized. The J gene is TRBJ1-2, the V gene TRBV6-1; 7 bases are shared with TRBD1. The CDR3 runs to 15 residues. J lost 4 bases, V lost 7 bases, and 12 bases had no gene match. Germline values: CDR1 MNHNS, CDR2 SASEGT. The CDR3 nucleotides are TGTGCCAGCAAAGAAGGGGGCGGCCTTATCTATGGCTACACCTTC. It specifies CASKEGGGLIYGYTF.